This T cell receptor (beta chain) was observed in a study of beta chain features in type 1 diabetes. Comments on this clone: No antigen is known for it.

The investigators reverse transcribed all of the isolated RNA, so they sequenced expressed TCRB transcripts. Libraries were prepared by immunoSEQ multiplex PCR; TCRdb keeps only in-frame clonotypes and omits some of them. The repertoire has about 320,000 clones, about 14% of them found once; the top ten carry about 6.7%. Study observations and caveats: Whatever favoring of shorter templates PCR might show would apply equally to patients and controls.

The sequence derives from a man aged 30-40 years in good health. The sample was central memory CD4+ T cells from blood.

CDR3: CASSSRSTQPQHF. CDR3 bases: TGTGCCAGCAGTTCCAGATCAACACAGCCCCAGCATTTT. The V call is TRBV27, the J call TRBJ1-5; D is unresolved. This CDR3 comprises 13 residues. Trimming shortened V by 4 bases and J by 7 bases, and 11 bases separated the two germline ends. CDR1 MNHEY and CDR2 SMNVEV come from the germline V gene (reference sequence).